This is a list of T cell receptor beta chains from one sample in a study of Ad26.COV2.S vaccination and SARS-CoV-2 variants. Sequencing was performed with immunoSEQ multiplex PCR; in TCRdb, only in-frame clones are kept and a portion is missing. The table has about 350,000 clones, about 87% seen once. Sequences were derived from peripheral blood, sampled in a trial of Ad26.COV2.S vaccine versus placebo. The receptors shown here come from a person aged 18-60 years who received the Ad26.COV2.S COVID-19 vaccine or a placebo. Each CDR3 is given with its conserved first and last residue. The order of the fields is clone size, D gene, J gene, V gene, CDR3 DNA, CDR3 protein. A D gene is named only where the DNA matches it firmly. Size values are once, few and many counts, or a class for expanded clones, and some rows have none.

clone_size: NA; d_call: TRBD1; j_call: TRBJ2-7; v_call: TRBV10-3; cdr3_nt: TGTGCCATCAGTGAAATAGGACAGGGAGACGAGCAGTACTTC; cdr3_aa: CAISEIGQGDEQYF
clone_size: NA; d_call: TRBD1; j_call: TRBJ2-1; v_call: TRBV9; cdr3_nt: TGTGCCAGCAGCGCAGGGGGCCTCTCCTACAATGAGCAGTTCTTC; cdr3_aa: CASSAGGLSYNEQFF
clone_size: NA; d_call: NA; j_call: TRBJ2-6; v_call: TRBV24-1; cdr3_nt: TGTGCCACCAGTGGAGGTAGGGCCGGCTCTGGGGCCAACGTCCTGACTTTC; cdr3_aa: CATSGGRAGSGANVLTF
clone_size: few; d_call: NA; j_call: TRBJ1-3; v_call: TRBV19; cdr3_nt: TGTGCCAGTAGTATAGTCCTCTCTGGAAACACCATATATTTT; cdr3_aa: CASSIVLSGNTIYF
clone_size: NA; d_call: TRBD2; j_call: TRBJ2-7; v_call: TRBV12-5; cdr3_nt: TGTGCTAGTGGACTGACTAGCGGGGGACCCTACGAGCAGTACTTC; cdr3_aa: CASGLTSGGPYEQYF
clone_size: NA; d_call: NA; j_call: TRBJ2-6; v_call: TRBV20-1; cdr3_nt: TGCAGTGCTAGTCCGGATTCTGGGGCCAACGTCCTGACTTTC; cdr3_aa: CSASPDSGANVLTF
clone_size: NA; d_call: TRBD1; j_call: TRBJ1-1; v_call: TRBV29-1; cdr3_nt: TGCAGCGTTGTCAGGACAGGGGTAAACACTGAAGCTTTCTTT; cdr3_aa: CSVVRTGVNTEAFF
clone_size: NA; d_call: NA; j_call: TRBJ1-4; v_call: TRBV30; cdr3_nt: TGTGCCTGGTCGGACACTGCAACTAATGAAAAACTGTTTTTT; cdr3_aa: CAWSDTATNEKLFF
clone_size: NA; d_call: NA; j_call: TRBJ1-1; v_call: TRBV7-3; cdr3_nt: TGTGCCAGCAGCTTAAGGTCCAGTCGGAACACTGAAGCTTTCTTT; cdr3_aa: CASSLRSSRNTEAFF
clone_size: NA; d_call: NA; j_call: TRBJ1-1; v_call: TRBV6-2/TRBV6-3; cdr3_nt: TGTGCCAGCAGCCACCAGGGAGTCGAACGGAACACTGAAGCTTTCTTT; cdr3_aa: CASSHQGVERNTEAFF
clone_size: NA; d_call: TRBD1; j_call: TRBJ2-1; v_call: TRBV5-5; cdr3_nt: TGTGCCAGCAGCCACGGGACAGGGGGTTACAATGAGCAGTTCTTC; cdr3_aa: CASSHGTGGYNEQFF